The present T cell receptor beta chain was sequenced within a study of cytomegalovirus exposure and HLA in healthy donors (dated by TCRdb to 2015 to 2018). For the study in its entirety: According to an earlier analysis of 587 of the donors, some 180 million T cells yielded 90 million to 140 million unique TCR beta sequences and about 300 Gb of sequence data. Across about 380 genotyped donors of the cohort, an average of about 240,000 unique TCR beta nucleotide sequences per donor were sequenced, and about a sixth of those sequences were non-productive. Genome-wide SNP genotypes for about 55% of the 666 donors were used in a later genetic analysis, which treated that subset as a discovery cohort. To study patterns of TCR occurrence, a later analysis re-analyzed previously published TCR beta repertoires from 666 donors and added high-resolution HLA genotyping. Of the 350 to 450 genotyped donors, around 81% fell in the genetic ancestry cluster associated with self-reported Caucasian donors. Roughly 5 DR-DQ haplotypes were treated as single units for association and clustering because of strong linkage in the cohort. To decide whether each TCR beta V gene segment behaved as functional or pseudogenic, an earlier analysis of over 500 of the donors relied on high-throughput TCR beta sequencing. The study combined high-throughput TCR immunosequencing, statistical association of individual TCRs with disease status, and machine learning to predict cytomegalovirus infection status. Roughly 300 gigabases of sequencing data and 75 million to 85 million unique TCR sequences made up an early release that covered approximately 700 HLA-typed donors. The study aimed to test whether cataloging public T cell receptors could reveal signatures of past pathogen exposure. HLA typing covered class I and class II loci at four-digit resolution. All discovery cohort repertoires had been generated on a single sequencing platform. Donor age, sex, ethnicity and CMV serostatus were compiled alongside the repertoire data. Typing coverage varied by locus: roughly 629-630 donors for A, B, C, DRB1 and DQB1; more than 500 for DQA1; more than 600 for DPA1; roughly 450 for DPB1. The study profiled the T cell repertoires of around 700 subjects by immunosequencing and related them to cytomegalovirus serostatus. In the later analysis, no new phenotypic data were used to find candidate immune exposures; instead, reliance was placed on TCR beta sequences and their occurrence across donors. A separate validation cohort of 100 to 150 different subjects was used in addition to the 666-subject first cohort. What the work shows at the level of the full study, not this receptor alone: It was suggested by the authors that the approach could potentially be generalized to other disease states and immunological phenotypes. At a false discovery rate of 0.05, a later analysis linked about 16,000 TCR beta sequences to specific HLA alleles. In a later analysis, several top co-occurrence clusters were reported to appear linked to parvovirus B19, influenza, CMV and Epstein-Barr virus. Most CMV-associated TCR beta chains appeared to be HLA-restricted in a later analysis, and the HLA associations seemed to be driven largely by CMV exposure. In an earlier analysis of 500 to 650 of the donors, most TCR beta V segments appeared in productive rearrangements about 87% or about 30% of the time, broadly matching IMGT annotations. CMV serostatus was the only immune exposure information available for the cohort. Cytomegalovirus status was reported to be diagnosed by the classifier with high specificity and sensitivity in both the original and validation cohorts. Across donors, most TCR sequences were observed very rarely, whereas some public TCRs were present in many individuals. Correlated functional status among segregating V segments might be attributable to linkage disequilibrium, but an unknown experimental factor could not be ruled out. Because counts were too low, 15 or so rarely observed V segments, including chromosome 9 orphons, were excluded from the earlier analysis of some 540 of the donors. Some IMGT-functional V segments, including TRBV6-2 and TRBV6-3, could not be distinguished by the 87-base-pair reads and were therefore excluded. In this cohort, only TCR beta chains were sequenced, and detectable features were limited by the absence of alpha or paired-chain data. Strong co-occurrence of HLA alleles, especially DR and DQ, made assigning TCR associations to individual alleles difficult. A cluster of highly shared sequence variants was judged likely to represent a technical artifact of the sequencing pipeline. Sequencing depth was assumed to be roughly uniform across donors in the presence/absence analyses, though that assumption may not hold. In a later analysis, TCR association rates were found to vary across HLA loci, with the most associated TCRs seen for DRB1 alleles and the fewest for HLA-C alleles. In a later analysis, HLA-associated TCR beta chains were found to be more clonally expanded and to have lower generation probabilities than equally common non-associated chains. In vitro tests confirmed that a few of the cytomegalovirus-associated TCR beta chains recognize cytomegalovirus antigens. HLA typing was unavailable for some donors at each locus, so association tests used only the typed subset. The study listed 150 to 200 TCR beta chains as associated with cytomegalovirus. In a later genetic analysis, fewer N-insertions in productive TCRs were reported among donors in an Asian-associated ancestry cluster than the roughly 700-donor mean. A further reported finding was that TCR beta sequences accurately predicted the HLA-A and HLA-B alleles for most subjects in the first cohort. V-gene and J-gene trimming of TCR beta chains was associated with a missense DCLRE1C variant in a later genetic analysis, and the association was replicated in an independent cohort.

The cohort consisted of 670 or so healthy bone marrow donors. Cohort members were all nominally healthy when sampled, although unrecorded immune exposures were likely present. The donor tested CMV seronegative, placing the donor among the roughly 350 seronegative members of the cohort. Every donor gave a peripheral blood sample, and the peripheral blood mononuclear cells from that sample were used for TCR beta sequencing. Genomic DNA was extracted from the blood cell samples with the Qiagen DNeasy Blood Extraction Kit. The receptor library was made with the immunoSEQ multiplex PCR assay. For the multiplex PCR, a mixture combining 60 forward primers for TCR Vbeta segments and 13 reverse primers for TCR Jbeta segments was used. The CDR3 region of rearranged TCR beta genes was amplified from genomic DNA by a multiplex PCR assay. The Illumina HiSeq System was used to sequence the amplified TCR beta libraries as 87-base-pair reads. The published analysis was carried out like this. A later analysis counted some 74 million unique TCR beta chains across the approximately 700 repertoires, and 10 million to 12 million of these chains were shared by at least two donors. Raw reads were error-corrected and collapsed into unique sequences by a nearest-neighbor algorithm in which closely related sequences were merged to remove PCR and sequencing errors. Alignment of CDR3 sequences to IMGT reference sequences was used to assign V, D and J gene segments. For a sequence to be retained, at least a six-nucleotide match to both a V gene segment and a J gene segment was required. Rearrangements were classified as productive when the CDR3 lacked stop codons and remained in frame with V and J, and all other rearrangements were classified as non-productive. CDR3 was defined according to IMGT convention as the region running from the second conserved V-encoded cysteine to the conserved J-encoded phenylalanine. The earlier analysis of about 640 of the donors excluded any sequence lacking an unambiguous match to a single V gene segment. An earlier analysis of just under 600 of the donors called V segments functional above 56.7% productive rearrangements and segregating when the between-donor standard deviation exceeded 5%. A statistical classification framework was built for diagnosing cytomegalovirus status from the catalog of TCR beta chain sequences. V and J gene assignment, in a later analysis, came from comparing TCR nucleotide sequences with IMGT/GENE-DB human TR gene sequences. Using the TCRdist pipeline, a later analysis assigned CDR3 sequences along with most-parsimonious VDJ recombination scenarios. In a later analysis, each TCR beta chain was defined by its CDR3 amino acid sequence together with its V-gene family, and reads lacking a unique V-gene family were excluded. A later analysis removed nearly 600 highly shared, low-generation-probability nucleotide sequences to deal with suspected cross-contamination and a sequencing artifact. For each public chain, a later analysis derived a clonal expansion index from normalized ranks of inferred template counts within each repertoire. In a later analysis, generation probabilities were computed using a VDJ recombination model fitted to out-of-frame rearrangements, and the results were checked against IGoR. In a later analysis, TCR-TCR, TCR-HLA and TCR-CMV co-occurrence was scored with hypergeometric tests, and a repertoire-size bias correction was applied to TCR pairs. A later analysis estimated false discovery rates by permuting HLA or CMV assignments 20 times. In a later analysis, co-occurring TCRs were grouped with DBSCAN, and TCRdist sequence similarity was added when clustering was performed within HLA-allele-positive subsets. Repertoires with fewer than 30,000 or more than 120,000 public chains were left out of co-occurrence clustering, as were five repertoires with anomalous nucleotide sharing. TCRdb obtained this table from immuneACCESS and retained in-frame rearrangements with V and J assigned. These tables miss some clones; where compared with another copy, unresolved V genes account for less than half of the shortfall, and the remainder is unexplained. The DNA gave D and trimming, while V, J and clone size come from that table. The sample table records approximately 120,000 clones. The ten largest clones take up around 2.9% of the sample.

With regard to this clone: Its antigen specificity is not known.

CDR1 GTSNPN and CDR2 SVGIG were looked up in the germline V gene (reference sequence). The CDR3 numbers 17 residues from cysteine through phenylalanine. The DNA shown is the 51-base CDR3, in frame from base 1. Trimming accounts for 5 bases at V and 1 base at J, while the number of junction bases matched to no gene is 13. The receptor chain draws on TRBV30 and TRBJ1-2, with 10 middle bases fitting TRBD1. The sequence derives from a man younger than 40 in good health and CMV-seronegative. Sequencing was carried out using PBMCs. The DNA sequence is TGTGCCTGGGATGAGACCGGGACAGGGGCCCTTAACTATGGCTACACCTTC. Its protein product is CAWDETGTGALNYGYTF.